This T cell receptor (beta chain) was obtained from a study of shared clonotypes between healthy human individuals. Germline trimming cut 11 bases from V and 5 bases from J; bases unmatched to any gene: 12. The length of the CDR3 is 14 residues. The germline CDR1 and CDR2 sequences are MRHNA and SNTAGT. Repertoires were generated with immunoSEQ multiplex PCR, while TCRdb's copy carries only in-frame clones and drops some. The sample has about 2 million clones; 90% to 95% are singletons. This receptor was taken from a man in his late teens or twenties in good health. Material: naive CD4+ T cells sorted from blood. As to subset: CD45RA+ positively selected. The chain is built from TRBV6-4 and TRBJ2-7; 10 positions agree with TRBD1. CDR3 in amino acids: CAPFLGQGCHEQYF. CDR3 coding DNA: TGTGCCCCTTTTTTGGGACAGGGGTGCCACGAGCAGTACTTC.